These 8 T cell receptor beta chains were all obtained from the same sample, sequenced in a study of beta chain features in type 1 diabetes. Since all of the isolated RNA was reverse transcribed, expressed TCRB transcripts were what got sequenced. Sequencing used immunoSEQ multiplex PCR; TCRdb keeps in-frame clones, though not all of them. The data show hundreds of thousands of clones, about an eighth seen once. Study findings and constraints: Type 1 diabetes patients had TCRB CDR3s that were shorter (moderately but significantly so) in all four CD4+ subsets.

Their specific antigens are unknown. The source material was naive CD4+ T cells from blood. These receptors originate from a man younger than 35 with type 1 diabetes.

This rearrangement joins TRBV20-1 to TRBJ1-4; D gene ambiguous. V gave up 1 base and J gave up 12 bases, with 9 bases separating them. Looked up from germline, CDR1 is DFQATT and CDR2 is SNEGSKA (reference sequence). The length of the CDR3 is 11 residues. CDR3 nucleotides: TGCAGTGCTAGAGGAGACGCGGAACTGTTTTTT. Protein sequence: CSARGDAELFF.

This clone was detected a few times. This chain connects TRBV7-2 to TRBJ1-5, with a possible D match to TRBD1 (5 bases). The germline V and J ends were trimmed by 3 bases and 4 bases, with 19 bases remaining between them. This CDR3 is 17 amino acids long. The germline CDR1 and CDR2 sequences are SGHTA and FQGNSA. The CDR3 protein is CASSFAGARLSNQPQHF. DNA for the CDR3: TGTGCCAGCAGCTTCGCTGGGGCCAGGCTGAGTAATCAGCCCCAGCATTTT.

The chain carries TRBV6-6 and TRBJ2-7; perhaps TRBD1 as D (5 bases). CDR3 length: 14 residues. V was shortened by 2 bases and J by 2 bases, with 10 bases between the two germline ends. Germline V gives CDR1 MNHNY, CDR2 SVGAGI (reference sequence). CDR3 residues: CASSYGAGTYEQYF. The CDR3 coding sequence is TGTGCCAGCAGTTACGGGGCAGGGACCTACGAGCAGTACTTC.

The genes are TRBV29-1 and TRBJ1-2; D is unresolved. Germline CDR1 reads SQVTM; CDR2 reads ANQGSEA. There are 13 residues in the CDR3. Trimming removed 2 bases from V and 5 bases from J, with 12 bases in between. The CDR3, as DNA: TGCAGCGTTGAAAGCCCCGAGGATTATGGCTACACCTTC. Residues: CSVESPEDYGYTF.

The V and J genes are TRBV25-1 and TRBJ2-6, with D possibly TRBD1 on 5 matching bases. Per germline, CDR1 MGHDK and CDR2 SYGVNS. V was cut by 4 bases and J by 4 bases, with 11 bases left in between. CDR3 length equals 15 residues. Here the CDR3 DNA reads TGTGCCAGCAGTGCCCAGGGATGGGGGGCCAACGTCCTGACTTTC. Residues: CASSAQGWGANVLTF. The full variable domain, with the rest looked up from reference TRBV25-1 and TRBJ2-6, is EADIYQTPRYLVIGTGKKITLECSQTMGHDKMYWYQQDPGMELHLIHYSYGVNSTEKGDLSSESTVSRIRTEHFPLTLESARPSHTSQYLCASSAQGWGANVLTFGAGSRLTVL.

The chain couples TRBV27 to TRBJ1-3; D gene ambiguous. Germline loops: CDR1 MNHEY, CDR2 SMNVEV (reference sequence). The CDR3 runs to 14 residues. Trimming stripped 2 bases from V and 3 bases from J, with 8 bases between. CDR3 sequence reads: CASSLEFGGNTIYF. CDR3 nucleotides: TGTGCCAGCAGTTTAGAGTTTGGTGGAAACACCATATATTTT.

The CDR3 nucleotides are TGTGCCAGTAGCTCCACTAGCGGGGGGGACAATGAGCAGTTCTTC. Its protein product is CASSSTSGGDNEQFF. The chain combines TRBV19 with TRBJ2-1; 13 bases agree with TRBD2. This CDR3 has 15 amino acids. CDR1 is LNHDA and CDR2 is SQIVND in the germline V gene (reference sequence). Germline trimming cut 6 bases from V and 5 bases from J; bases unmatched to any gene: 4. Complete variable domain (other parts from reference TRBV19 and TRBJ2-1): DGGITQSPKYLFRKEGQNVTLSCEQNLNHDAMYWYRQDPGQGLRLIYYSQIVNDFQKGDIAEGYSVSREKKESFPLTVTSAQKNPTAFYLCASSSTSGGDNEQFFGPGTRLTVL.

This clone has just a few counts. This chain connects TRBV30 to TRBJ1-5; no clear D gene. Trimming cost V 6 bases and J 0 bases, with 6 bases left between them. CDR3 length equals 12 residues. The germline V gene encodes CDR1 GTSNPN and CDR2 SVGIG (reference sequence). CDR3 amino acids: CACSGSNQPQHF. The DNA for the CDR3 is TGTGCCTGTTCAGGTAGCAATCAGCCCCAGCATTTT.